This T cell receptor beta chain was sequenced during a study of blood T cell repertoires in COVID-19. Study-level information: Samples taken during acute and convalescent COVID-19 were collected in the United States, Italy and Spain. Nucleic acid was either cDNA or gDNA, and it came from T cells, B-cell-depleted T cells, or PBMCs.

The CDR3 sequence is 12 residues long. Per germline, CDR1 GTSNPN and CDR2 SVGIG (reference sequence). V lost 3 bases to trimming and J lost 4 bases; unmatched junction nucleotides: 1. Clones were read by immunoSEQ multiplex PCR, and TCRdb kept only the in-frame ones, dropping some. The sample holds about 350,000 clones, about 90% seen once. Those who participated ranged in age from about 18 to 89 years and resided in about two dozen US areas. Cohort 3 recovered donors had two negative PCRs, clearance, or symptom resolution. The sequence was obtained from a woman aged 30 to 39 who had recovered from COVID-19. The sample taken for sequencing was PBMCs or T cells enriched from blood (not recorded which). V and J are TRBV30 and TRBJ2-3, with 7 bases fitting TRBD2. The CDR3 DNA reads as TGTGCCTGGAGCCGGGGGGCAGATACGCAGTATTTT. It specifies CAWSRGADTQYF.